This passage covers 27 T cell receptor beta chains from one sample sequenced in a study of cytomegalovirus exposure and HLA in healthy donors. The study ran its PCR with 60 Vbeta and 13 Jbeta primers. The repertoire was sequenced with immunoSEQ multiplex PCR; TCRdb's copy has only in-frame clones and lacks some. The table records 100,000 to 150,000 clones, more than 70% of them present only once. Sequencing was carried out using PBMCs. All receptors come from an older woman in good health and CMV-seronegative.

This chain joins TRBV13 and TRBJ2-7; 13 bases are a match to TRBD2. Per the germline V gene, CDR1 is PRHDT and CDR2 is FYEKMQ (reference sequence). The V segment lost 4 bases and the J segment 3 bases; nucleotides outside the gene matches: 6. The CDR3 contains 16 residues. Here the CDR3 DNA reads TGTGCCAGCAGCTCTACGACTAGCGGGGGGTTCTACGAGCAGTACTTC. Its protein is CASSSTTSGGFYEQYF.

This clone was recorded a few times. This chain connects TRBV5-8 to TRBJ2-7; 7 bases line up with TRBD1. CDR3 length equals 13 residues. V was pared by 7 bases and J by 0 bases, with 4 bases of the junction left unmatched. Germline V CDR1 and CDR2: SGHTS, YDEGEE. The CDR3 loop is CASGRGFSYEQYF. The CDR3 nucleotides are TGTGCCAGCGGCAGGGGGTTCTCCTACGAGCAGTACTTC.

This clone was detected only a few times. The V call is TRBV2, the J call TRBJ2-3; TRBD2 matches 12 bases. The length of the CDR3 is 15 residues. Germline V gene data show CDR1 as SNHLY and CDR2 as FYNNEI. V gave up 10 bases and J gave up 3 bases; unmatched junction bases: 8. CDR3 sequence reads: CATSGLAGRTDTQYF. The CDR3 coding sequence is TGTGCCACTTCCGGACTAGCGGGGAGGACAGATACGCAGTATTTT.

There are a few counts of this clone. The CDR3 DNA reads as TGTGCCAGCAGAAAGAAGGCGGGGGCTGGGGCCAACGTCCTGACTTTC. This encodes CASRKKAGAGANVLTF. The chain employs TRBV7-2 and TRBJ2-6, with 7 positions matching TRBD2. This CDR3 spans 16 amino acids. The germline CDR1 and CDR2 sequences are SGHTA and FQGNSA. Trimming took 6 bases from V and 2 from J; bases not matched to a gene: 7.

CDR3: CASTENSPYEQYF. CDR3 coding DNA: TGTGCCAGCACGGAGAATAGCCCCTACGAGCAGTACTTC. The chain couples TRBV28 to TRBJ2-7; no reliable D call. Trimming pared 7 bases from V and 2 bases from J, leaving 12 bases between. The germline CDR1 and CDR2 sequences are MDHEN and SYDVKM. CDR3 length: 13 residues.

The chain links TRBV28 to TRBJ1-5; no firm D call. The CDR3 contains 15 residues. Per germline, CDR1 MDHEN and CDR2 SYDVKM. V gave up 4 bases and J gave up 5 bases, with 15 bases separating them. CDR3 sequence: CASSSTLQRDQPQHF. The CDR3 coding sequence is TGTGCCAGCAGTTCTACACTACAGAGGGATCAGCCCCAGCATTTT. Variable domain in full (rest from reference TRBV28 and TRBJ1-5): DVKVTQSSRYLVKRTGEKVFLECVQDMDHENMFWYRQDPGLGLRLIYFSYDVKMKEKGDIPEGYSVSREKKERFSLILESASTNQTSMYLCASSSTLQRDQPQHFGDGTRLSIL.

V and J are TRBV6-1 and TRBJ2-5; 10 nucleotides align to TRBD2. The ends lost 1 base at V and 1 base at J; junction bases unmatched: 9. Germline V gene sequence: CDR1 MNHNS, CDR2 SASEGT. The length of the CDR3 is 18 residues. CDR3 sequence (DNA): TGTGCCAGCAGTGAAGTGTCTAGCGGGGGCCTATTCCAAGAGACCCAGTACTTC. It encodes CASSEVSSGGLFQETQYF.

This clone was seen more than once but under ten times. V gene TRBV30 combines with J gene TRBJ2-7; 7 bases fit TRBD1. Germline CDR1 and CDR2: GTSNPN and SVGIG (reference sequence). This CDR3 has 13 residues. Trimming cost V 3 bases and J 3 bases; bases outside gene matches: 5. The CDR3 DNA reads TGTGCCTGGAGCCCGGGACAGCTCTACGAGCAGTACTTC. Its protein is CAWSPGQLYEQYF.

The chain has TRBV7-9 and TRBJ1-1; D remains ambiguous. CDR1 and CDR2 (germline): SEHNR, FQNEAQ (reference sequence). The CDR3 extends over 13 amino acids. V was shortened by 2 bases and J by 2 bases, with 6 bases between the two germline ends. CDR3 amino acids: CASSLISNTEAFF. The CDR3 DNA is TGTGCCAGCAGCTTAATATCCAACACTGAAGCTTTCTTT. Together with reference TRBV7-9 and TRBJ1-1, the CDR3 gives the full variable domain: DTGVSQNPRHKITKRGQNVTFRCDPISEHNRLYWYRQTLGQGPEFLTYFQNEAQLEKSRLLSDRFSAERPKGSFSTLEIQRTEQGDSAMYLCASSLISNTEAFFGQGTRLTVV.

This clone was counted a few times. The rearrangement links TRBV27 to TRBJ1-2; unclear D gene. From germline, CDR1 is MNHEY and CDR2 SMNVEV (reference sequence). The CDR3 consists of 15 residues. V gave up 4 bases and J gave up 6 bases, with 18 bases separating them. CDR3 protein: CASSYSISRIDGYTF. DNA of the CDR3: TGTGCCAGCAGTTACTCGATCAGCAGGATCGATGGCTACACCTTC.

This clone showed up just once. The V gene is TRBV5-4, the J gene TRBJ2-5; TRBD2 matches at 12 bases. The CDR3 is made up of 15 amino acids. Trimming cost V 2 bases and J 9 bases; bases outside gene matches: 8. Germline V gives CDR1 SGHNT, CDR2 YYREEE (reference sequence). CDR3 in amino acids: CASSFQASGREPQYF. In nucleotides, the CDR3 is TGTGCCAGCAGCTTTCAGGCTAGCGGGAGGGAGCCCCAGTACTTC. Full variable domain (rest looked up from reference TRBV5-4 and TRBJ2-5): ETGVTQSPTHLIKTRGQQVTLRCSSQSGHNTVSWYQQALGQGPQFIFQYYREEENGRGNFPPRFSGLQFPNYSSELNVNALELDDSALYLCASSFQASGREPQYFGPGTRLLVL.

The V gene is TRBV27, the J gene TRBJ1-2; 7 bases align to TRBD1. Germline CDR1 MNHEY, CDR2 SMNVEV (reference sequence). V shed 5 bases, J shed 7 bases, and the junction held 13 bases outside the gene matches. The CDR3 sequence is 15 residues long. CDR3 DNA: TGTGCCAGCAGTGCGACAGGGCGGGTTCTAGGTGGCTACACCTTC. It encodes CASSATGRVLGGYTF.

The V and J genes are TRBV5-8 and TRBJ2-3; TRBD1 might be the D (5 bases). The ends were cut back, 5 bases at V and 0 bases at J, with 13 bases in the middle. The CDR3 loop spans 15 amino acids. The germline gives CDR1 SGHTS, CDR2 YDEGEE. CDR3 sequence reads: CASRDIRRSTDTQYF. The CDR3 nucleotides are TGTGCCAGCAGGGACATACGAAGGAGCACAGATACGCAGTATTTT.

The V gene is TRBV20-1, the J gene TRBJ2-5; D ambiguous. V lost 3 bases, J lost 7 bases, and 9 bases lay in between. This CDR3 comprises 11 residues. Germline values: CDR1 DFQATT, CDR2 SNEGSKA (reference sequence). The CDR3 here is CSASSESTQYF. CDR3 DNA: TGCAGTGCTAGCTCGGAGTCGACCCAGTACTTC.

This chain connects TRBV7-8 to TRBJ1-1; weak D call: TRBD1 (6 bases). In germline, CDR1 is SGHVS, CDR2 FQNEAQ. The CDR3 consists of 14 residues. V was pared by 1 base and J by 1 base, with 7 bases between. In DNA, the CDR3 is TGTGCCAGCAGCTTAGGACAGGCGAACACTGAAGCTTTCTTT. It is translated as CASSLGQANTEAFF.

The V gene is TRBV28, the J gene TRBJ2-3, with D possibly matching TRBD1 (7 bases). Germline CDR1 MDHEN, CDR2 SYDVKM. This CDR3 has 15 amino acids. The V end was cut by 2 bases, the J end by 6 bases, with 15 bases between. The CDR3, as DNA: TGTGCCAGCAGTTTAAACAGGGGACTCACCGATACGCAGTATTTT. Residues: CASSLNRGLTDTQYF.

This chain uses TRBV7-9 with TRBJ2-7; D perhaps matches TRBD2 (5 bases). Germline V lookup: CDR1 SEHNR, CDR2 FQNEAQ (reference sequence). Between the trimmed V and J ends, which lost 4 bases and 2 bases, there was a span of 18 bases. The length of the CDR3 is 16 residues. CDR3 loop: CASSSSRVTRPYEQYF. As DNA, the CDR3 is TGTGCCAGCAGCTCCTCGAGGGTTACTCGACCCTACGAGCAGTACTTC.

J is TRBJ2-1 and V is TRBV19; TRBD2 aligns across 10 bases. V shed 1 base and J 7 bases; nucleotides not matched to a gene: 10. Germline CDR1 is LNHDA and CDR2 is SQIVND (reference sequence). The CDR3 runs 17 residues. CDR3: CASSIGGIGLAENEQFF. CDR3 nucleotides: TGTGCCAGTAGTATAGGGGGGATAGGACTAGCGGAGAATGAGCAGTTCTTC.

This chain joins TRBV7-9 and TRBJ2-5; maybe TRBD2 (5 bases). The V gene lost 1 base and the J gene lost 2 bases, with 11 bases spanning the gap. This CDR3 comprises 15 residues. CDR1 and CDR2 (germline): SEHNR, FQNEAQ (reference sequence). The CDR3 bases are TGTGCCAGCAGCTTAGGGGGAGCGGTTCAAGAGACCCAGTACTTC. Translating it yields CASSLGGAVQETQYF.

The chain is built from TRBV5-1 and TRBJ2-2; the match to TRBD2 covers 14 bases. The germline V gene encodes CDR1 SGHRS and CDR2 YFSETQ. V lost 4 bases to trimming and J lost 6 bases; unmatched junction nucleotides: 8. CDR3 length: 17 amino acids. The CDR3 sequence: CASSTGLAGAWSGELFF. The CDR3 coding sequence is TGCGCCAGCAGCACGGGACTAGCGGGGGCTTGGTCCGGGGAGCTGTTTTTT.

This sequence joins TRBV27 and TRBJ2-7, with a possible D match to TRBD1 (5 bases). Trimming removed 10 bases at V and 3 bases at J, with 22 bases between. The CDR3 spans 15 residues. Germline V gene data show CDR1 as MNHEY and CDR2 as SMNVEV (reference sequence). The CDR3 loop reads CATRWGRHTGYEQYF. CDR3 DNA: TGTGCCACCCGTTGGGGTAGGCATACAGGCTACGAGCAGTACTTC.

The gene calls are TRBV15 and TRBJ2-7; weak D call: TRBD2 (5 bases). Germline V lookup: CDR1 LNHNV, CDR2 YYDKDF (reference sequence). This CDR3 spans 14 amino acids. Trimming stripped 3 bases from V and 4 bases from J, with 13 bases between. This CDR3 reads CATSRGPGKYEQYF. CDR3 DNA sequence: TGTGCCACCAGCAGGGGCCCGGGGAAATACGAGCAGTACTTC.

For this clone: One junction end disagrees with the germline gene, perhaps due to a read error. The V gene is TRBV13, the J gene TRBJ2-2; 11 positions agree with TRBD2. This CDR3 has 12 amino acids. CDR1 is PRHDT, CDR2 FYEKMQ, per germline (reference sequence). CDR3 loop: CASSLGLAGASF. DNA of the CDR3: TGTGCCAGCAGCTTAGGACTAGCGGGGGCCTCTTTT.

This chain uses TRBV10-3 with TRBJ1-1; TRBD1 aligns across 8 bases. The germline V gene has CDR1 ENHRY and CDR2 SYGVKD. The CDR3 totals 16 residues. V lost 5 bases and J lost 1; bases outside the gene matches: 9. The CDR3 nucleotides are TGTGCCATCAGTACCGGGACAGGACGGGGGAACACTGAAGCTTTCTTT. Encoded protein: CAISTGTGRGNTEAFF.

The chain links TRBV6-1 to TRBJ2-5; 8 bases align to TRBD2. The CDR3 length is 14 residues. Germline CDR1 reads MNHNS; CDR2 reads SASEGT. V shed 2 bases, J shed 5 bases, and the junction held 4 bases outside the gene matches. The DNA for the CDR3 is TGTGCCAGCAGTGAATTAGCGGGGAGGGAGACCCAGTACTTC. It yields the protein CASSELAGRETQYF.

Here the CDR3 reads CASTPGDRQETQYF. As DNA, the CDR3 is TGTGCCAGCACCCCGGGGGATAGGCAGGAGACCCAGTACTTC. This rearrangement joins TRBV28 to TRBJ2-5; D might be TRBD2 (6 bases). Germline V gives CDR1 MDHEN, CDR2 SYDVKM. The CDR3 extends over 14 amino acids. V gave up 7 bases and J gave up 5 bases, with 17 bases separating them.

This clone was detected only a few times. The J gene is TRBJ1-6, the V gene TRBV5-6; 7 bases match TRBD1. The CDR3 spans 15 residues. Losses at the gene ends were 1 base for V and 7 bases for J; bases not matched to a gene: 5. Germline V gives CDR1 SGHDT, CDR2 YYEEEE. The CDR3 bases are TGTGCCAGCAGCTTGAATACAGGGGTGAATTCACCCCTCCACTTT. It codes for CASSLNTGVNSPLHF.